These 2 T cell receptor beta chains were all obtained from the same sample, sequenced in a study of cytomegalovirus exposure and HLA in healthy donors. PCR amplification relied on 60 Vbeta primers (plus 13 Jbeta primers). Clones were read by immunoSEQ multiplex PCR, and TCRdb kept only the in-frame ones, dropping some. The sample carries approximately 75,000 clones, more than 65% recorded once. The sequencing sample was made of PBMCs. The receptors stem from a man between 65 and 85 years old in good health and CMV-seropositive.

The chain links TRBV7-3 to TRBJ2-3, with D possibly being TRBD2 (6 bases). V lost 3 bases and J 2 bases, leaving 6 bases between the germline ends. The CDR3 extends over 13 amino acids. CDR1 is SGHTA and CDR2 is FQGTGA in the germline V gene. The CDR3 here is CASSLDYTDTQYF. CDR3 sequence (DNA): TGTGCCAGCAGCTTGGACTACACAGATACGCAGTATTTT.

Many counts were recorded for this clone. The chain is built from TRBV6-5 and TRBJ1-5; 7 bases align to TRBD1. The CDR3 totals 13 residues. The germline CDR1 and CDR2 sequences are MNHEY and SVGAGI. With V trimmed by 6 bases and J by 4 bases, 3 bases remained unmatched. CDR3 DNA: TGTGCCAGCAGGTTACAGGGGAATCAGCCCCAGCATTTT. As protein: CASRLQGNQPQHF.